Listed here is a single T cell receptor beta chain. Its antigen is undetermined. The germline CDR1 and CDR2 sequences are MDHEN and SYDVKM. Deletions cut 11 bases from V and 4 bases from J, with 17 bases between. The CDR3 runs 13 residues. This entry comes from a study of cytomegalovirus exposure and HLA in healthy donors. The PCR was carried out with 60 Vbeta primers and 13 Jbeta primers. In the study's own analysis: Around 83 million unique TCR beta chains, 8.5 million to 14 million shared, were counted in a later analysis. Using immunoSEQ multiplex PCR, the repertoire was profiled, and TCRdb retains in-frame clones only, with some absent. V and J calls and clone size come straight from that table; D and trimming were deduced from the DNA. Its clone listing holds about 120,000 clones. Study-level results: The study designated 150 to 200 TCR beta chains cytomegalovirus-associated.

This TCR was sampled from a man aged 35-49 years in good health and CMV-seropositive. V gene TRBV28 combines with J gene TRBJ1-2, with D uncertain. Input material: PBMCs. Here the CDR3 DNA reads TGTGCCGTTTGGGAAAGAGCGGTCTATGGCTACACCTTC. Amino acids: CAVWERAVYGYTF.